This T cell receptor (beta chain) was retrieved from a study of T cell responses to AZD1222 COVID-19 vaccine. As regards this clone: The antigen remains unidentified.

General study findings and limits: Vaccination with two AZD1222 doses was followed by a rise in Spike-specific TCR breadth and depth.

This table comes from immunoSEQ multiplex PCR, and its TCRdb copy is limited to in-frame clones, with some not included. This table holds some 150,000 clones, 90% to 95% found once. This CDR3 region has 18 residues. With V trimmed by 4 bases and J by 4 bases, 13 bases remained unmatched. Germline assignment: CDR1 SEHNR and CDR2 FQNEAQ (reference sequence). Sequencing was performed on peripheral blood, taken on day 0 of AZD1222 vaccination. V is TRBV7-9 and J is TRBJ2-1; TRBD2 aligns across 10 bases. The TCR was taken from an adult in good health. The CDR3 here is CASSSRWAPGLAYNEQFF. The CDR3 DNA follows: TGTGCCAGCAGCTCCAGGTGGGCGCCGGGACTAGCGTACAATGAGCAGTTCTTC.